This T cell receptor beta chain was sequenced in a study of cytomegalovirus exposure and HLA in healthy donors. For the study at large: Unique TCR beta sequences numbering about 100 million came from about 179 million T cells in an earlier analysis.

This clone was detected once. Its matching antigen is unknown. Findings and limits, study-wide: TRBV6-2, TRBV6-3 and some other V segments were unresolvable in 87-base-pair reads.

This PCR relied on a set of 60 Vbeta primers and 13 Jbeta primers. Assay used: immunoSEQ multiplex PCR; TCRdb lists only in-frame clones, some missing. This sample has 150,000 to 200,000 clones; around 74% occur once, and the top ten carry approximately 2%. The CDR3 is 18 residues long. Germline V gene sequence: CDR1 GTSNPN, CDR2 SVGIG (reference sequence). The J segment lost 5 bases and the V segment lost 0 bases, leaving 12 bases of the junction unmatched. The sequenced material came from PBMCs. The clonotype originates from a female donor in good health and CMV-seronegative. The chain couples TRBV30 to TRBJ1-5, with 11 bases fitting TRBD1. Written as DNA, the CDR3 is TGTGCCTGGAGTGTACGCATTGGACAGGGGGCTACTCATCAGCCCCAGCATTTT. It translates to CAWSVRIGQGATHQPQHF. Combining the CDR3 with reference TRBV30 and TRBJ1-5 gives the whole variable domain SQTIHQWPATLVQPVGSPLSLECTVEGTSNPNLYWYRQAAGRGLQLLFYSVGIGQISSEVPQNLSASRPQDRQFILSSKKLLLSDSGFYLCAWSVRIGQGATHQPQHFGDGTRLSIL.